This T cell receptor beta chain stems from a study of T cell clonality in common variable immunodeficiency. CDR1 and CDR2 from the germline V gene are SEHNR and FQNEAQ (reference sequence). Between the trimmed V and J ends, which lost 9 bases and 4 bases, there was a span of 12 bases. The CDR3 has 12 residues. This clone appeared a few times. The read halts 3 residues ahead of the CDR3 end, with the missing end drawn from the germline J gene. TCRdb keeps only in-frame clones here, not all; method: immunoSEQ multiplex PCR. Reported are 55,000 or so clones, none seen only once; the ten largest carry about 5.5%. Both groups were predominantly of Caucasian heritage.

The TCR was taken from a person aged 18-70 years in good health. The sequenced sample was peripheral blood mononuclear cells. The V gene is TRBV7-9, the J gene TRBJ1-1, with D possibly being TRBD1 (5 bases). The sequenced part of the CDR3 DNA is TGTGCCAGTTCAACAGGAGCCACTGAA. It encodes CASSTGATE. The complete CDR3 reads CASSTGATEAFF. Looking up the rest from reference TRBV7-9 and TRBJ1-1 gives the full variable domain: DTGVSQNPRHKITKRGQNVTFRCDPISEHNRLYWYRQTLGQGPEFLTYFQNEAQLEKSRLLSDRFSAERPKGSFSTLEIQRTEQGDSAMYLCASSTGATEAFFGQGTRLTVV.